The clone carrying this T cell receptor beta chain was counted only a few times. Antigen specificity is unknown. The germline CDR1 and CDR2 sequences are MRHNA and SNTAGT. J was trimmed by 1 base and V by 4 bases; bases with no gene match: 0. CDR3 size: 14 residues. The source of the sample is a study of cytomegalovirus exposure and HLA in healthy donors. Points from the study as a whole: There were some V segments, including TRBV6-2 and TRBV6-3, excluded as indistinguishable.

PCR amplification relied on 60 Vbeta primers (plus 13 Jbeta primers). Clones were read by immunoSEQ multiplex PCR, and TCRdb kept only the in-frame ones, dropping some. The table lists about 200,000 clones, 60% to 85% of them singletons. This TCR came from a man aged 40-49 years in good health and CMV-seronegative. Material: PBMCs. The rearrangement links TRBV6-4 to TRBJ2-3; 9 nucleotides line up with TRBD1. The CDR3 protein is CASSGTGGTDTQYF. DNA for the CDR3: TGTGCCAGCAGTGGGACAGGGGGCACAGATACGCAGTATTTT.